The present T cell receptor (beta chain) was sequenced within a study of blood T cell repertoires in COVID-19. Study in general: T cells, B-cell-depleted T cells, or PBMCs provided the cDNA or gDNA that served as material.

This clone is a singleton in its sample. Some clones are missing from TCRdb's copy, which holds only in-frame ones; the method was immunoSEQ multiplex PCR. The table records approximately 170,000 clones, approximately 84% of them present only once. Between the trimmed V and J ends, which lost 6 bases and 3 bases, there was a span of 9 bases. Germline V gene data show CDR1 as MNHEY and CDR2 as SVGAGI. This CDR3 contains 13 residues. The sequenced sample was peripheral blood. V and J are TRBV6-5 and TRBJ2-1, with a tentative D call TRBD1 (5 bases). The receptor's source is a man aged 40-49 years who had recovered from COVID-19. The CDR3, as DNA: TGTGCCAGCAGCTACGGACACTACAATGAGCAGTTCTTC. The encoded protein is CASSYGHYNEQFF.